These 5 T cell receptor beta chains came from one sample sequenced in a study of OX40 agonist ivuxolimab in advanced cancers. Here immunoSEQ multiplex PCR was the method, and the copy in TCRdb shows in-frame clones only, minus some. The sample lists some 50,000 clones; around 86% were seen once. Specimen: CD4+ or CD8+ T cells sorted from blood, collected in a trial of the OX40 agonist ivuxolimab. Receptor source: an adult with an advanced solid tumor such as melanoma, head and neck, liver or kidney cancer.

The rearrangement links TRBV19 to TRBJ2-5; TRBD1 agrees at 7 bases. The CDR3 has 12 residues. Trimming took 6 bases from V and 11 from J; bases not matched to a gene: 9. Per the germline V gene, CDR1 is LNHDA and CDR2 is SQIVND (reference sequence). CDR3 sequence (DNA): TGTGCCAGTAGCTACGCCGGACAGGAGCAGTACTTC. It translates to CASSYAGQEQYF. Full variable domain (outside the CDR3, taken from reference TRBV19 and TRBJ2-5): DGGITQSPKYLFRKEGQNVTLSCEQNLNHDAMYWYRQDPGQGLRLIYYSQIVNDFQKGDIAEGYSVSREKKESFPLTVTSAQKNPTAFYLCASSYAGQEQYFGPGTRLLVL.

This clone was found once. The chain couples TRBV7-9 to TRBJ2-1; either TRBD1 or TRBD2 may fit D (5 bases each). The V end lost 1 base, the J end lost 0 bases, and 13 bases lay between the germline ends. Germline V CDR1 and CDR2: SEHNR, FQNEAQ (reference sequence). This CDR3 is built from 17 residues. CDR3 nucleotides: TGTGCCAGCAGCTTAGGGGGGTCAGGGTACTCCTACAATGAGCAGTTCTTC. It translates to CASSLGGSGYSYNEQFF.

The V gene is TRBV5-4, the J gene TRBJ1-4, with 9 nucleotides matching TRBD1. V was pared by 0 bases and J by 8 bases, with 11 bases of the junction left unmatched. The germline V gene has CDR1 SGHNT and CDR2 YYREEE (reference sequence). The CDR3 runs 17 residues. CDR3 DNA: TGTGCCAGCAGCTTGGCCTCCGGGACAGGGTTCGGAGAAAAACTGTTTTTT. It encodes CASSLASGTGFGEKLFF.

The chain is built from TRBV2 and TRBJ2-3; 9 bases are a match to TRBD2. J lost 6 bases, V lost 8 bases, and 15 bases had no gene match. Germline lookup yields CDR1 SNHLY and CDR2 FYNNEI. The CDR3 loop spans 16 amino acids. CDR3: CASDDGGGRAGDTQYF. CDR3 bases: TGTGCCAGCGATGACGGAGGCGGGAGGGCCGGGGATACGCAGTATTTT.

The rearrangement joins TRBV29-1 to TRBJ2-7, with no clear D. The germline V gene has CDR1 SQVTM and CDR2 ANQGSEA. The CDR3 consists of 12 residues. V shed 7 bases and J shed 6 bases, with 16 bases lying between them. The CDR3 DNA is TGCAGCGCCAAACTGCTCGGGTCCGAGCAGTACTTC. It encodes CSAKLLGSEQYF.